Following are 27 T cell receptor beta chains from one sample sequenced in a study of cytomegalovirus exposure and HLA in healthy donors. 13 Jbeta primers and 60 Vbeta primers were used for the PCR. Using immunoSEQ multiplex PCR, the repertoire was profiled, and TCRdb retains in-frame clones only, with some absent. The table lists some 150,000 clones, under 85% of them singletons. What was sequenced was PBMCs. Receptor source: a woman aged 40 to 55 in good health and CMV-seropositive.

This sequence joins TRBV27 and TRBJ2-5; 13 bases are a match to TRBD2. The CDR3 totals 16 residues. Germline values: CDR1 MNHEY, CDR2 SMNVEV (reference sequence). Trimming at V came to 6 bases and at J to 3 bases, leaving 7 bases not matched to a gene. CDR3 bases: TGTGCCAGCAGACCGAGACTAGCGGGGGGCGAAGAGACCCAGTACTTC. It specifies CASRPRLAGGEETQYF.

This chain links TRBV4-1 with TRBJ1-1; 9 bases agree with TRBD1. CDR1 and CDR2 from the germline V gene are MGHRA and YSYEKL. Losses at the gene ends were 9 bases for V and 1 base for J; bases not matched to a gene: 6. The CDR3 sequence is 14 residues long. Here the CDR3 DNA reads TGCGCCAGTCACAGGGGGCATGGGAACACTGAAGCTTTCTTT. Translating it yields CASHRGHGNTEAFF.

V and J are TRBV6-1 and TRBJ1-5; no clear D. The CDR3 spans 14 residues. The germline CDR1 and CDR2 sequences are MNHNS and SASEGT. Trimming cost V 3 bases and J 2 bases, with 8 bases left between them. In DNA, the CDR3 is TGTGCCAGCAGTGAGGTACCGGGCAATCAGCCCCAGCATTTT. Encoded protein: CASSEVPGNQPQHF.

This chain joins TRBV6-1 and TRBJ2-5, with TRBD2 matching over 7 bases. The better agreement between TRBJ2-7 and the DNA end casts doubt on the J call. CDR1 and CDR2 from the germline V gene are MNHNS and SASEGT. The CDR3 covers 13 residues. The chain's CDR3 is CASSEMGGDEQYF. The CDR3 nucleotides are TGTGCCAGCAGTGAGATGGGGGGGGACGAGCAGTACTTC.

This chain links TRBV2 with TRBJ2-5, with a tentative D call TRBD2 (5 bases). The CDR3 has 13 residues. The V and J ends lost 8 bases and 4 bases respectively, with 14 bases between them. Per the germline V gene, CDR1 is SNHLY and CDR2 is FYNNEI. The CDR3 region has the DNA TGTGCCAGCGATGACGGGATGCGAGAGACCCAGTACTTC. Protein sequence: CASDDGMRETQYF.

The gene calls are TRBV5-4 and TRBJ2-2; TRBD1 agrees at 7 bases. CDR1 SGHNT and CDR2 YYREEE come from the germline V gene (reference sequence). Trimming took 2 bases from V and 6 from J; bases not matched to a gene: 1. This CDR3 is 13 amino acids long. The CDR3 DNA reads as TGTGCCAGCAGCTTTGACAGGGCCGGGGAGCTGTTTTTT. Amino acids: CASSFDRAGELFF. Drawing the rest from reference TRBV5-4 and TRBJ2-2, the complete variable domain is ETGVTQSPTHLIKTRGQQVTLRCSSQSGHNTVSWYQQALGQGPQFIFQYYREEENGRGNFPPRFSGLQFPNYSSELNVNALELDDSALYLCASSFDRAGELFFGEGSRLTVL.

The J gene is TRBJ1-4, the V gene TRBV2; 7 positions match TRBD1. This CDR3 spans 16 amino acids. Trimming at V came to 4 bases and at J to 0 bases, leaving 5 bases not matched to a gene. The germline V gene has CDR1 SNHLY and CDR2 FYNNEI. DNA of the CDR3: TGTGCCAGCAGTGCGGACAGGCTATCAACTAATGAAAAACTGTTTTTT. Translating gives CASSADRLSTNEKLFF.

J is TRBJ1-4 and V is TRBV18; 11 bases align to TRBD1. This CDR3 contains 17 residues. The J segment lost 0 bases and the V segment lost 4 bases, leaving 4 bases of the junction unmatched. Germline V gene sequence: CDR1 KGHSH, CDR2 LQKENI. The CDR3 reads CASSLAGQGATNEKLFF. In nucleotides, the CDR3 is TGTGCCAGCTCACTTGCGGGACAGGGGGCAACTAATGAAAAACTGTTTTTT.

V is TRBV6-6 and J is TRBJ1-5, with D possibly TRBD1 on 5 matching bases. This CDR3 contains 14 residues. CDR1 and CDR2 from the germline V gene are MNHNY and SVGAGI (reference sequence). V lost 5 bases to trimming and J lost 6 bases, with 14 bases between them. The CDR3 here is CASSPAGGGQPQHF. The CDR3 DNA reads TGTGCCAGCAGTCCCGCCGGGGGAGGTCAGCCCCAGCATTTT.

This sequence joins TRBV10-3 and TRBJ2-7; 11 bases align to TRBD2. The V segment lost 10 bases and the J segment 5 bases; nucleotides outside the gene matches: 16. CDR1 is ENHRY, CDR2 SYGVKD, per germline. The CDR3 contains 16 residues. In DNA, the CDR3 is TGTGCCACCTCGATAGGTAGCGGGGGGGCTGGGAACGAGCAGTACTTC. This sequence encodes CATSIGSGGAGNEQYF.

J is TRBJ1-2 and V is TRBV21-1; the table's D gene call, TRBD1, was not cross checked with the DNA. TRBV21-1 is a pseudogene locus. The CDR3 runs to 19 residues. CDR3 protein: CASSKVSGTGSGTYYGYTF. The CDR3 DNA reads as TGTGCCAGCAGCAAAGTAAGTGGGACAGGGTCGGGGACCTACTATGGCTACACCTTC.

This clone was picked up a small number of times. The rearrangement links TRBV6-6 to TRBJ2-1, with a weak D call TRBD2 (5 bases). With 6 bases removed from V and 9 bases from J, the gap between germline ends came to 18 bases. Germline V gene sequence: CDR1 MNHNY, CDR2 SVGAGI (reference sequence). The CDR3 has 14 residues. For the CDR3, the DNA is TGTGCCAGCAGCCGCCTCGAACTAGGTGGTGAGCAGTTCTTC. Amino acids: CASSRLELGGEQFF.

The chain uses TRBV4-1 and TRBJ2-2; D is perhaps TRBD2 (5 bases). The CDR3 consists of 14 residues. Germline V lookup: CDR1 MGHRA, CDR2 YSYEKL. The V end was cut by 2 bases, the J end by 6 bases, with 10 bases between. CDR3 coding DNA: TGCGCCAGCAGCCAAATCGGGGATGCCGGGGAGCTGTTTTTT. Its protein product is CASSQIGDAGELFF.

This rearrangement joins TRBV5-1 to TRBJ1-1; weak D call: TRBD1 (6 bases). Germline values: CDR1 SGHRS, CDR2 YFSETQ. This CDR3 is 13 amino acids long. V was pared by 4 bases and J by 5 bases, with 12 bases between. The CDR3 nucleotides read TGCGCCAGCAGCCACGGACAGATTACTGAAGCTTTCTTT. Its protein is CASSHGQITEAFF.

This rearrangement joins TRBV5-1 to TRBJ2-1; 9 nucleotides agree with TRBD2. The CDR3 length is 15 residues. J lost 3 bases, V lost 3 bases, and 4 bases had no gene match. Per the germline V gene, CDR1 is SGHRS and CDR2 is YFSETQ. DNA of the CDR3: TGCGCCAGCAGCTCTAGCGGGGCGATCTACAATGAGCAGTTCTTC. Amino acids: CASSSSGAIYNEQFF.

V gene TRBV6-1 combines with J gene TRBJ1-1, with a possible D match to TRBD1 (5 bases). The CDR3 extends over 15 amino acids. V lost 7 bases and J lost 5, with 20 bases in between. Per the germline V gene, CDR1 is MNHNS and CDR2 is SASEGT. The CDR3 here is CASIRVHATLTEAFF. Here the CDR3 DNA reads TGTGCCAGCATCAGGGTCCACGCCACCCTAACTGAAGCTTTCTTT.

The rearrangement links TRBV6-6 to TRBJ1-1, with D possibly TRBD1 on 5 matching bases. Germline CDR1 and CDR2: MNHNY and SVGAGI (reference sequence). The CDR3 totals 13 residues. V lost 1 base and J lost 7, with 10 bases in between. The DNA for the CDR3 is TGTGCCAGCAGTTACTTGGGGGGAAATGAAGCTTTCTTT. This codes for CASSYLGGNEAFF.

This clone occurred a few times. This chain links TRBV30 with TRBJ1-5; D is possibly TRBD1 (6 bases). The CDR3 loop spans 13 amino acids. V was shortened by 3 bases and J by 6 bases, with 12 bases between the two germline ends. Germline lookup yields CDR1 GTSNPN and CDR2 SVGIG (reference sequence). The CDR3 loop reads CAWRGGRGQPQHF. The CDR3 DNA reads TGTGCCTGGAGGGGGGGGCGAGGTCAGCCCCAGCATTTT.

The CDR3 is CASSTGLTEAFF. CDR3 in DNA: TGCGCCAGCAGTACGGGGTTAACTGAAGCTTTCTTT. The rearrangement joins TRBV10-2 to TRBJ1-1, with D uncertain. Germline CDR1 WSHSY, CDR2 SAAADI. With 5 bases removed from V and 5 bases from J, the gap between germline ends came to 9 bases. This CDR3 spans 12 amino acids.

The chain links TRBV7-9 to TRBJ2-1; weak D call: TRBD2 (6 bases). Trimming left V 4 bases short and J 4 bases short, with 14 bases between. Germline V gene lookup returns CDR1 SEHNR and CDR2 FQNEAQ (reference sequence). The CDR3 length is 15 residues. DNA of the CDR3: TGTGCCAGCAGCTACCGTCTCGGGGGATACAATGAGCAGTTCTTC. Its protein is CASSYRLGGYNEQFF.

This sequence joins TRBV28 and TRBJ2-7; 7 bases are shared with TRBD2. The CDR3 runs 13 residues. V lost 8 bases and J lost 2; bases outside the gene matches: 6. The V gene's germline CDR1 is MDHEN and CDR2 SYDVKM. This chain's CDR3 is CASQPGTTYEQYF. The CDR3 DNA reads as TGTGCCAGCCAACCGGGGACTACCTACGAGCAGTACTTC.

The rearrangement links TRBV6-1 to TRBJ1-1, with a tentative D call TRBD1 (5 bases). The ends were cut back, 0 bases at V and 1 base at J, with 9 bases in the middle. The CDR3 is 15 amino acids. The germline V gene has CDR1 MNHNS and CDR2 SASEGT. CDR3 in amino acids: CASSEAPGQNTEAFF. CDR3 coding DNA: TGTGCCAGCAGTGAAGCGCCCGGACAGAACACTGAAGCTTTCTTT.

The chain joins TRBV6-6 to TRBJ2-7, with TRBD1 as a possible D gene (6 bases). The CDR3 loop spans 15 amino acids. V was cut by 6 bases and J by 6 bases, with 21 bases left in between. CDR1 and CDR2 from the germline V gene are MNHNY and SVGAGI (reference sequence). The CDR3 spells CASSPSGATRGEQYF. The CDR3 DNA reads TGTGCCAGCAGCCCCTCAGGGGCCACACGTGGCGAGCAGTACTTC.

The chain combines TRBV7-9 with TRBJ2-5, with D possibly matching TRBD2 (6 bases). Germline-derived CDR1 and CDR2 are SEHNR and FQNEAQ (reference sequence). V was pared by 5 bases and J by 3 bases, with 13 bases between. The CDR3 covers 14 residues. CDR3: CASSPSGSKETQYF. Written as DNA, the CDR3 is TGTGCCAGCAGCCCATCCGGGAGCAAAGAGACCCAGTACTTC.

This chain links TRBV7-9 with TRBJ1-1; D possibly corresponds to TRBD1 (5 bases). Trimming cost V 5 bases and J 4 bases, with 11 bases left between them. The length of the CDR3 is 13 residues. Germline CDR1 is SEHNR and CDR2 is FQNEAQ (reference sequence). The CDR3 spells CASSPGVFTEAFF. DNA of the CDR3: TGTGCCAGCAGCCCGGGGGTGTTCACTGAAGCTTTCTTT.

This chain joins TRBV10-3 and TRBJ1-2, with TRBD1 matching over 8 bases. Germline V gene data show CDR1 as ENHRY and CDR2 as SYGVKD. This CDR3 has 14 amino acids. V shed 2 bases, J shed 5 bases, and the junction held 4 bases outside the gene matches. CDR3 residues: CAISERTGGYGYTF. CDR3 bases: TGTGCCATCAGTGAGCGAACAGGGGGGTATGGCTACACCTTC.

This chain uses TRBV5-6 with TRBJ2-7; 7 bases align to TRBD1. CDR1 is SGHDT and CDR2 is YYEEEE in the germline V gene. This CDR3 region has 13 residues. J was trimmed by 2 bases and V by 4 bases; bases with no gene match: 3. DNA for the CDR3: TGTGCCAGCAGCAGTACAGGGGCCTACGAGCAGTACTTC. Translated, it gives CASSSTGAYEQYF.